These 19 T cell receptor beta chains were sequenced from one sample in a study of blood T cell repertoires in COVID-19. The repertoire was sequenced with immunoSEQ multiplex PCR; TCRdb's copy has only in-frame clones and lacks some. The sample yields about 300,000 clones, roughly 86% seen once. The sequencing input was peripheral blood. The receptors come from a man in his late teens or twenties with active or convalescent COVID-19.

The V and J genes are TRBV6-5 and TRBJ1-1, with D possibly matching TRBD1 (5 bases). Germline assignment: CDR1 MNHEY and CDR2 SVGAGI. With 0 bases removed from V and 6 bases from J, the gap between germline ends came to 14 bases. This CDR3 contains 15 residues. DNA of the CDR3: TGTGCCAGCAGTTACTCGATCGGAAGGGGATCTGAAGCTTTCTTT. Amino acid sequence: CASSYSIGRGSEAFF.

The genes are TRBV2 and TRBJ1-1; D unclear. V shed 4 bases and J shed 5 bases, with 11 bases lying between them. Germline V gene sequence: CDR1 SNHLY, CDR2 FYNNEI. The CDR3 runs 13 residues. CDR3 protein: CASSVGRQTEAFF. In DNA form, the CDR3 reads TGTGCCAGCAGTGTTGGCAGGCAGACTGAAGCTTTCTTT.

The V call is TRBV2, the J call TRBJ2-2; TRBD1 might be the D (6 bases). CDR3 length: 15 amino acids. V lost 4 bases and J 5 bases, leaving 14 bases between the germline ends. Per the germline V gene, CDR1 is SNHLY and CDR2 is FYNNEI. This CDR3 is CASSVAGGATGELFF. CDR3 DNA: TGTGCCAGCAGTGTGGCTGGGGGCGCGACCGGGGAGCTGTTTTTT.

CDR3 nucleotide sequence: TGTGCCAGCAGCTTCGGGGGCAATCAGCCCCAGCATTTT. Amino acid sequence: CASSFGGNQPQHF. The chain joins TRBV12-1 to TRBJ1-5. TRBV12-1 is a recognized pseudogene. The CDR3 sequence is 13 residues long.

This rearrangement joins TRBV18 to TRBJ1-6; no reliable D call. The CDR3 has 13 amino acids. In germline, CDR1 is KGHSH, CDR2 LQKENI. Trimming pared 5 bases from V and 7 bases from J, leaving 9 bases between. The CDR3 loop is CASSSHKNSPLHF. CDR3 DNA: TGTGCCAGCTCATCTCACAAGAATTCACCCCTCCACTTT.

This chain connects TRBV24-1 to TRBJ2-3; 8 bases map to TRBD1. Germline lookup yields CDR1 KGHDR and CDR2 SFDVKD. The CDR3 totals 18 residues. The J segment lost 5 bases and the V segment lost 2 bases, leaving 14 bases of the junction unmatched. The CDR3 region is CATSDSGQGVSVVDTQYF. The CDR3 bases are TGTGCCACCAGTGATTCAGGACAGGGTGTTTCTGTAGTAGATACGCAGTATTTT.

This chain connects TRBV29-1 to TRBJ2-3; perhaps TRBD1 as D (7 bases). From germline, CDR1 is SQVTM and CDR2 ANQGSEA. V was cut by 5 bases and J by 3 bases, with 18 bases left in between. This CDR3 is built from 15 residues. The CDR3 region has the DNA TGCAGCGTTCGCAGAGGACAGGCGGGAACAGATACGCAGTATTTT. It is translated as CSVRRGQAGTDTQYF.

The rearrangement uses TRBV13 and TRBJ1-4; the match to TRBD1 covers 7 bases. CDR3 length: 15 amino acids. Per the germline V gene, CDR1 is PRHDT and CDR2 is FYEKMQ (reference sequence). The V segment lost 5 bases and the J segment 8 bases; nucleotides outside the gene matches: 11. This chain's CDR3 is CASSARQGGGEKLFF. CDR3 in DNA: TGTGCCAGCAGCGCCCGACAGGGAGGTGGCGAAAAACTGTTTTTT.

With regard to this clone: Other DNA sequences in this specimen translate into the identical CDR3. This sequence joins TRBV9 and TRBJ2-1; no clear D gene. Germline lookup yields CDR1 SGDLS and CDR2 YYNGEE. The CDR3 has 15 residues. V shed 0 bases and J shed 1 base, with 8 bases lying between them. The CDR3 here is CASSVGGASYNEQFF. CDR3 bases: TGTGCCAGCAGCGTAGGAGGAGCTTCCTACAATGAGCAGTTCTTC.

The chain joins TRBV9 to TRBJ1-4, with 7 positions matching TRBD1. This CDR3 contains 16 residues. CDR1 and CDR2 from the germline V gene are SGDLS and YYNGEE. With 3 bases clipped from V and 4 bases from J, the junction kept 9 bases outside the gene matches. This CDR3 is CASSGGTERVNEKLFF. The CDR3 DNA follows: TGTGCCAGCAGCGGAGGGACAGAGAGAGTTAATGAAAAACTGTTTTTT.

This clone appeared a single time. Germline and junction disagree at one end, which may indicate a read error. J is TRBJ2-7 and V is TRBV4-1; no clear D. This CDR3 comprises 14 residues. Per the germline V gene, CDR1 is MGHRA and CDR2 is YSYEKL. CDR3 amino acids: CASRQVTKPREQYF. CDR3 nucleotide sequence: TGCGCCAGCAGACAAGTCACCAAACCCCGGGAGCAGTACTTC.

The chain couples TRBV13 to TRBJ2-7; 7 positions agree with TRBD1. Germline CDR1 reads PRHDT; CDR2 reads FYEKMQ (reference sequence). There are 17 residues in the CDR3. Losses at the gene ends were 5 bases for V and 0 bases for J; bases not matched to a gene: 13. CDR3 region: CASSNGQVKLLSYEQYF. The CDR3 DNA reads TGTGCCAGCAGCAACGGACAGGTCAAACTTCTCTCCTACGAGCAGTACTTC.

This clone has just a few counts. The V call is TRBV25-1, the J call TRBJ1-1; D remains ambiguous. Germline CDR1 is MGHDK and CDR2 is SYGVNS. The V gene lost 5 bases and the J gene lost 6 bases, with 10 bases spanning the gap. The CDR3 covers 12 residues. CDR3 protein: CASSQLGSEAFF. The CDR3 bases are TGTGCCAGCAGTCAACTAGGGTCTGAAGCTTTCTTT.

The chain recombines TRBV4-1 with TRBJ1-4; D is uncertain. The CDR3 has 15 amino acids. Germline loops: CDR1 MGHRA, CDR2 YSYEKL. Trimming took off 4 bases at V and 0 bases at J, with 9 bases between the two ends. CDR3 sequence: CASSPRTATNEKLFF. The CDR3 nucleotides read TGCGCCAGCAGCCCCCGGACTGCAACTAATGAAAAACTGTTTTTT.

The chain links TRBV7-8 to TRBJ2-5; no definite D call. Per germline, CDR1 SGHVS and CDR2 FQNEAQ. V was clipped by 3 bases and J by 2 bases, with 10 bases between them. This CDR3 has 14 residues. The CDR3 DNA reads TGTGCCAGCAGCTTGGGCCTACCTCAAGAGACCCAGTACTTC. Its translation is CASSLGLPQETQYF.

As DNA, the CDR3 is TGTGCCAGCAGTTACTCTGTTCAGGGGATGACCTACGAGCAGTACTTC. Its protein is CASSYSVQGMTYEQYF. This rearrangement joins TRBV6-5 to TRBJ2-7; the D gene is possibly TRBD1 (6 bases). CDR1 MNHEY and CDR2 SVGAGI come from the germline V gene. This CDR3 is built from 16 residues. V was trimmed by 0 bases and J by 2 bases, leaving 14 bases between them.

This clone was seen once. The chain employs TRBV14 and TRBJ2-3, with 9 bases aligning to TRBD1. The V segment lost 4 bases and the J segment 2 bases; nucleotides outside the gene matches: 4. The V gene's germline CDR1 is SGHDN and CDR2 FVKESK. The CDR3 runs 15 residues. For the CDR3, the DNA is TGTGCCAGCAGCCCCCGGGACAGGGCCACAGATACGCAGTATTTT. Its protein is CASSPRDRATDTQYF.

V and J are TRBV12-3 or TRBV12-4 and TRBJ1-2; D remains unclear. The CDR3 contains 11 residues. V was clipped by 6 bases and J by 6 bases, with 8 bases between them. The CDR3 DNA sequence: TGTGCCAGCAGCTCCTCCGATGGCTACACCTTC. This codes for CASSSSDGYTF.

On this clone itself: The germline gene is not matched at one end of the junction; a read error may be the cause. The V call is TRBV14, the J call TRBJ2-7; possibly TRBD2 for D (5 bases). The CDR3 extends over 13 amino acids. Germline CDR1 reads SGHDN; CDR2 reads FVKESK. In DNA, the CDR3 is TGTGCCAGCAGGCAAGGGAGCTCCTACGAGCAGTACTTC. Protein: CASRQGSSYEQYF. Variable domain in full (rest from reference TRBV14 and TRBJ2-7): EAGVTQFPSHSVIEKGQTVTLRCDPISGHDNLYWYRRVMGKEIKFLLHFVKESKQDESGMPNNRFLAERTGGTYSTLKVQPAELEDSGVYFCASRQGSSYEQYFGPGTRLTVT.